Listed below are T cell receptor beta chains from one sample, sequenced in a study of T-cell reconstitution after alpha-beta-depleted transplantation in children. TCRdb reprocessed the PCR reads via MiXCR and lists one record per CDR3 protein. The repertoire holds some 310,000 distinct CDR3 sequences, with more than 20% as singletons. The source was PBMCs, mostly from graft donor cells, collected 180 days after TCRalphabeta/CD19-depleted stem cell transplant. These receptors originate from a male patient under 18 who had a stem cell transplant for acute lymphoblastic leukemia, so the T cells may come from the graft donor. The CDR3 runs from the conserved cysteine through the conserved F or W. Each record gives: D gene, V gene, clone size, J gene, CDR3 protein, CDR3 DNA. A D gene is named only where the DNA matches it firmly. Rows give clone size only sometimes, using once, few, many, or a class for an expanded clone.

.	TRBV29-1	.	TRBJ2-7	CSVEEGSSYEQYF	TGCAGCGTTGAAGAGGGTAGCTCCTACGAGCAGTACTTC
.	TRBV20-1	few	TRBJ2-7	CSADHLHGSYEQYF	TGCAGTGCCGACCACCTACATGGTTCGTACGAGCAGTACTTC
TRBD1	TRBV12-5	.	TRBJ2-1	CASGRGQGAYNEQFF	TGTGCTAGTGGTAGGGGACAGGGGGCCTACAATGAGCAGTTCTTC
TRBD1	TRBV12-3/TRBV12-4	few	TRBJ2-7	CASSPWTGLEQYF	TGTGCCAGCAGTCCCTGGACAGGGCTCGAGCAGTACTTC
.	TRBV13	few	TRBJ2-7	CASSFPGLAYEQYF	TGTGCCAGCAGCTTCCCGGGACTCGCCTACGAGCAGTACTTC
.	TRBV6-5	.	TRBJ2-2	CASSYGATGAPGELFF	TGTGCCAGCAGTTACGGTGCGACGGGGGCGCCCGGGGAGCTGTTTTTT
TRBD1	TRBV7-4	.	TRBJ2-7	CASSPRVGTGHHEQYF	TGTGCCAGCAGCCCCAGGGTAGGGACAGGGCACCACGAGCAGTACTTC
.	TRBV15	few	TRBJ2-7	CATSRDQDRTYEQYF	TGTGCCACCAGCAGAGATCAGGACAGAACTTACGAGCAGTACTTC
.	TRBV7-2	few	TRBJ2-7	CASRDSGYYEQYF	TGTGCCAGCCGGGATTCAGGGTACTACGAGCAGTACTTC
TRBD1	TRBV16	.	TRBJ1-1	CASSPGGQGATEAFF	TGTGCCAGCAGCCCGGGGGGTCAGGGGGCCACTGAAGCTTTCTTT
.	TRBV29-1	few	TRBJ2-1	CSVEGHAWTEQFF	TGCAGCGTTGAGGGACACGCATGGACTGAGCAGTTCTTC
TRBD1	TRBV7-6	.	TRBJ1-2	CASSSIPTGPSKGGYTF	TGTGCCAGCAGCTCCATACCGACAGGGCCATCCAAGGGTGGCTACACCTTC
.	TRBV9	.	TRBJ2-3	CASSARGPLFSPSTDTQYF	TGTGCCAGCAGCGCCCGCGGGCCCCTCTTCAGTCCTAGCACAGATACGCAGTATTTT
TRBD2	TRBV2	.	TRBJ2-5	CARLTSGTAQYF	TGTGCCAGGCTGACTAGCGGGACGGCCCAGTACTTC
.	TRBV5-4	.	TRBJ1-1	CASSLGQRSEAFF	TGTGCCAGCAGCTTAGGGCAGCGTAGTGAAGCTTTCTTT
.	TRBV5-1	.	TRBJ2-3	CASSLVDSDTQYF	TGCGCCAGCAGCTTGGTAGACTCAGATACGCAGTATTTT
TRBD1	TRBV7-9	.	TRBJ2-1	CASSFEGASYNEQFF	TGTGCCAGCAGCTTTGAGGGGGCGTCCTACAATGAGCAGTTCTTC
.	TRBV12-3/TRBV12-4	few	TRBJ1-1	CASSFRAGIPMNTEAFF	TGTGCCAGCAGTTTTAGGGCAGGGATCCCCATGAACACTGAAGCTTTCTTT
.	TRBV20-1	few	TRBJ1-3	CSARDPGLYGNTIYF	TGCAGTGCTAGAGACCCGGGTTTGTATGGAAACACCATATATTTT
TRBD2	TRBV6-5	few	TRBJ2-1	CASSYGAGVHNEQFF	TGTGCCAGCAGTTACGGAGCGGGAGTACACAATGAGCAGTTCTTC
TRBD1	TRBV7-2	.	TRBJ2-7	CASSLRNRGSTSEQYF	TGTGCCAGCAGCTTAAGAAACAGGGGGAGTACTTCCGAGCAGTACTTC
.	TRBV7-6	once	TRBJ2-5	CASSGNLGRETQYF	TGTGCCAGCAGCGGTAACCTAGGGAGAGAGACCCAGTACTTC
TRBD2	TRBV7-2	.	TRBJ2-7	CASSSPGLAGGRSEQYF	TGTGCCAGCAGCTCACCGGGACTAGCGGGAGGAAGGTCCGAGCAGTACTTC
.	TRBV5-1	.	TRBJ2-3	CASSLRRLVGADTQYF	TGCGCCAGCAGCTTGCGTCGGCTTGTCGGCGCAGATACGCAGTATTTT
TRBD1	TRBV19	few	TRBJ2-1	CASSIAPKTGAYNEQFF	TGTGCCAGTAGTATTGCCCCGAAGACAGGGGCCTACAATGAGCAGTTCTTC
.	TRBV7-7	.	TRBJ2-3	CASSRWGAGEGDTQYF	TGTGCCAGCAGCCGGTGGGGGGCGGGAGAAGGAGATACGCAGTATTTT
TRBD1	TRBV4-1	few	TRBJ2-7	CASSQIWDRTYEQYF	TGCGCCAGCAGCCAAATTTGGGACAGAACCTACGAGCAGTACTTC
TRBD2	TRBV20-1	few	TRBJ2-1	CSALAGGPNEQFF	TGCAGTGCTTTAGCGGGAGGGCCGAATGAGCAGTTCTTC
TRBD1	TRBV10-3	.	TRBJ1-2	CATSPGTAPIGYTF	TGTGCCACGAGTCCCGGGACAGCCCCTATTGGCTACACCTTC
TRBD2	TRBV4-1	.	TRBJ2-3	CASSQDPGGTDTQYF	TGCGCCAGCAGCCAAGATCCGGGGGGGACAGATACGCAGTATTTT
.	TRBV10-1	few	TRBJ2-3	CATSPGASDTQYF	TGCGCCACCTCACCCGGGGCCTCAGATACGCAGTATTTT
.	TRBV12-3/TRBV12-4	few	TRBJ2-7	CASSLFGVEQYF	TGTGCCAGCAGTTTATTCGGGGTCGAGCAGTACTTC
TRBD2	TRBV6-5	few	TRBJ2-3	CASSYGLAGPPDTQYF	TGTGCCAGCAGTTACGGGCTAGCGGGACCCCCAGATACGCAGTATTTT
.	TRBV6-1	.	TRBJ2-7	CASRPTSGLSSYEQYF	TGTGCCAGCAGACCCACGAGCGGGCTTAGCTCCTACGAGCAGTACTTC
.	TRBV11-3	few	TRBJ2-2	CASSLLSNTGELFF	TGTGCCAGCAGCTTACTCTCCAACACCGGGGAGCTGTTTTTT
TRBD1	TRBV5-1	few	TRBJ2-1	CASSPAPTGSYEQFF	TGCGCCAGCAGCCCGGCTCCGACAGGGAGCTATGAGCAGTTCTTC
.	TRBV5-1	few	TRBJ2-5	CASSADSGETQYF	TGCGCCAGCAGCGCCGACAGTGGGGAGACCCAGTACTTC
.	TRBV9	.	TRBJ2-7	CASSVGEFTYEQYF	TGTGCCAGCAGCGTAGGAGAGTTTACCTACGAGCAGTACTTC
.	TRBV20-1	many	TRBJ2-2	CSARLVASGELFF	TGCAGTGCTAGGCTGGTAGCGTCCGGGGAGCTGTTTTTT
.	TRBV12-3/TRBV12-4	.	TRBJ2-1	CASSPSSPPMILYNEQFF	TGTGCCAGCAGTCCATCTTCCCCTCCCATGATCCTCTACAATGAGCAGTTCTTC
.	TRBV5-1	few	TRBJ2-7	CASSFGTAGEQYF	TGCGCCAGCAGCTTTGGGACGGCCGGGGAGCAGTACTTC